The 11 T cell receptor beta chains presented below share a single source sample, sequenced in a study of technical replicates of blood from a handful of donors. TCRdb's table, derived via immunoSEQ multiplex PCR, lists solely in-frame clones and lacks some. This sample has over 70,000 clones, with roughly 89% found just once. Sequenced: T cells isolated from PBMCs. These receptors originate from a human donor in good health.

The V call is TRBV10-3, the J call TRBJ2-3; 9 bases fit TRBD1. Germline V gene data show CDR1 as ENHRY and CDR2 as SYGVKD. The V gene end was trimmed by 1 base and the J gene end by 1 base; junction bases not matched to a gene: 0. The CDR3 totals 15 residues. In DNA, the CDR3 is TGTGCCATCAGTGAGTGGGACAGGGGCACAGATACGCAGTATTTT. Its translation: CAISEWDRGTDTQYF.

This clone occurred a few times. The rearrangement links TRBV2 to TRBJ1-2, with D possibly TRBD1 on 5 matching bases. V was pared by 5 bases and J by 4 bases, with 11 bases between. Germline CDR1 and CDR2: SNHLY and FYNNEI. This CDR3 comprises 13 residues. The CDR3 spells CASSSDSTYGYTF. In DNA, the CDR3 is TGTGCCAGCAGTTCCGACAGTACCTATGGCTACACCTTC.

The chain uses TRBV7-2 and TRBJ2-7; 7 bases match TRBD2. J was trimmed by 4 bases and V by 3 bases; bases with no gene match: 15. Germline CDR1 is SGHTA and CDR2 is FQGNSA. There are 17 residues in the CDR3. The CDR3 nucleotides are TGTGCCAGCAGCTTCTTAGGGGAGGGCCCTAAGTTGTACGAGCAGTACTTC. It is translated as CASSFLGEGPKLYEQYF.

The DNA for the CDR3 is TGTGCCAGCAGTTTAGGATGGACAGGGGACTACGAGCAGTACTTC. This codes for CASSLGWTGDYEQYF. This chain connects TRBV27 to TRBJ2-7; 9 positions agree with TRBD1. Germline V gene sequence: CDR1 MNHEY, CDR2 SMNVEV (reference sequence). J lost 3 bases, V lost 2 bases, and 5 bases had no gene match. The CDR3 runs to 15 residues.

The rearrangement links TRBV14 to TRBJ2-7; TRBD1 matches at 8 bases. CDR1 and CDR2 from the germline V gene are SGHDN and FVKESK. The CDR3 has 17 residues. V gave up 1 base and J gave up 5 bases; unmatched junction bases: 13. The CDR3 loop reads CASSQVGWTGKEDEQYF. In DNA, the CDR3 is TGTGCCAGCAGCCAAGTTGGGTGGACAGGGAAAGAAGACGAGCAGTACTTC.

The V gene is TRBV9, the J gene TRBJ1-5, with TRBD1 matching 8 bases. Per germline, CDR1 SGDLS and CDR2 YYNGEE. The V and J ends lost 3 bases and 7 bases, in that order; junction bases with no gene match: 6. The CDR3 extends over 14 amino acids. Here the CDR3 DNA reads TGTGCCAGCAGCGCACAGGGGGTAAGGCAGCCCCAGCATTTT. Protein: CASSAQGVRQPQHF.

The chain couples TRBV5-6 to TRBJ2-7; 8 bases line up with TRBD2. The CDR3 contains 18 residues. Germline V gene sequence: CDR1 SGHDT, CDR2 YYEEEE. After removal of 1 base from V and 6 bases from J, the junction contained 18 bases not matched to a gene. In DNA form, the CDR3 reads TGTGCCAGCAGCTTGTCTCGGGGAATGGGACTAGTGAATGGCGAGCAGTACTTC. Translating gives CASSLSRGMGLVNGEQYF.

The rearrangement uses TRBV25-1 and TRBJ2-3, with 9 bases that match TRBD1. Germline V gives CDR1 MGHDK, CDR2 SYGVNS. The ends lost 3 bases at V and 7 bases at J; junction bases unmatched: 14. The CDR3 extends over 17 amino acids. As DNA, the CDR3 is TGTGCCAGCAGTGACCCCCCCGGGACAGGGCGCGTTAATACGCAGTATTTT. Amino acids: CASSDPPGTGRVNTQYF.

The chain uses TRBV9 and TRBJ2-1, with 14 bases fitting TRBD2. Trimming took 3 bases from V and 9 from J; bases not matched to a gene: 8. This CDR3 contains 16 residues. Per the germline V gene, CDR1 is SGDLS and CDR2 is YYNGEE. The DNA of the CDR3 is TGTGCCAGCAGCGCGGGGACTAGCGGGAGAACTAGTGAGCAGTTCTTC. Protein product: CASSAGTSGRTSEQFF.

The chain is built from TRBV7-3 and TRBJ2-5, with 8 nucleotides matching TRBD1. Germline V CDR1 and CDR2: SGHTA, FQGTGA. This CDR3 comprises 14 residues. Trimming took 8 bases from V and 5 from J; bases not matched to a gene: 10. The CDR3 spells CASGGQGFGETQYF. The CDR3 region has the DNA TGTGCCAGCGGCGGACAGGGCTTCGGTGAGACCCAGTACTTC.

The V and J genes are TRBV15 and TRBJ1-3, with D uncertain. Germline V gene sequence: CDR1 LNHNV, CDR2 YYDKDF (reference sequence). The CDR3 is 12 amino acids. V lost 9 bases and J lost 7, with 13 bases in between. The CDR3 loop reads CATQFAGNTIYF. CDR3 sequence (DNA): TGTGCCACACAATTCGCGGGGAACACCATATATTTT.